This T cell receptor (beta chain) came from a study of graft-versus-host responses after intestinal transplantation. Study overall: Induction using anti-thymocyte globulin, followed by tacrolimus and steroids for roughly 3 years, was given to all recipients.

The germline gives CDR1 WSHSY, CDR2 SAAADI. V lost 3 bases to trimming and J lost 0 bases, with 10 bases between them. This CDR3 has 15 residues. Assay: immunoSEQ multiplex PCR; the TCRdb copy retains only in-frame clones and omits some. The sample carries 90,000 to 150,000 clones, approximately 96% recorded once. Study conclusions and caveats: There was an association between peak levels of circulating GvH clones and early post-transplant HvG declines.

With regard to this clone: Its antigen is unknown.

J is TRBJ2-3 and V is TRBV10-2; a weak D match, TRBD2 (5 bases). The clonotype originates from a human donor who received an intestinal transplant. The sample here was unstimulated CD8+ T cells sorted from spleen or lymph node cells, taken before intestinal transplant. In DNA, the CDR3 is TGCGCCAGCAGTGATGGCGGGTCTAGCACAGATACGCAGTATTTT. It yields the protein CASSDGGSSTDTQYF.